A selection of T cell receptor beta chains follows, all from one sample in a study of blood T cell repertoires in COVID-19. This table comes from immunoSEQ multiplex PCR, and its TCRdb copy is limited to in-frame clones, with some not included. The top ten hold about 1.8% of the sample, which has over 120,000 clones, over 70% seen once. Sequenced: peripheral blood. The receptors were sampled from a woman between 45 and 60 years old with acute or convalescent COVID-19. The CDR3 runs from the conserved cysteine through the conserved F or W. The order of the fields is clone size, V gene, J gene, CDR3 length, D gene, CDR3 protein, CDR3 DNA. The D gene is left open where the match is weak. Clone size is stated in some rows and not others, as once, few, many or a class when expanded.

abundance: .
v_gene: TRBV6-6
j_gene: TRBJ2-2
len: 16
d_gene: TRBD1
CDR3aa: CASSPGDRVYTGELFF
CDR3nt: TGTGCCAGCAGTCCTGGCGACAGGGTTTACACCGGGGAGCTGTTTTTT

abundance: .
v_gene: TRBV27
j_gene: TRBJ1-2
len: 12
d_gene: .
CDR3aa: CASSLQGYGYTF
CDR3nt: TGTGCCAGCAGTTTACAGGGCTATGGCTACACCTTC

abundance: .
v_gene: TRBV6-6
j_gene: TRBJ1-1
len: 15
d_gene: .
CDR3aa: CASSWRVGGNTEAFF
CDR3nt: TGTGCCAGCAGTTGGCGCGTCGGGGGGAACACTGAAGCTTTCTTT

abundance: .
v_gene: TRBV6-5
j_gene: TRBJ2-3
len: 16
d_gene: TRBD2
CDR3aa: CASSSRGGDDTDTQYF
CDR3nt: TGTGCCAGCAGTTCCCGGGGGGGGGACGACACAGATACGCAGTATTTT

abundance: .
v_gene: TRBV7-9
j_gene: TRBJ1-1
len: 13
d_gene: .
CDR3aa: CASMGYMNTEAFF
CDR3nt: TGTGCCAGCATGGGCTACATGAACACTGAAGCTTTCTTT

abundance: .
v_gene: TRBV5-1
j_gene: TRBJ2-1
len: 16
d_gene: .
CDR3aa: CASSPGTPTRYNEQFF
CDR3nt: TGCGCCAGCAGCCCCGGGACTCCAACCCGCTACAATGAGCAGTTCTTC

abundance: .
v_gene: TRBV4-1
j_gene: TRBJ1-6
len: 13
d_gene: .
CDR3aa: CASSQISVSPLHF
CDR3nt: TGCGCCAGCAGCCAAATCAGTGTATCACCCCTCCACTTT

abundance: .
v_gene: TRBV11-3
j_gene: TRBJ2-5
len: 15
d_gene: TRBD1
CDR3aa: CASSLAGTGRETQYF
CDR3nt: TGTGCCAGCAGCTTAGCTGGGACAGGGAGAGAGACCCAGTACTTC

abundance: .
v_gene: TRBV18
j_gene: TRBJ2-3
len: 19
d_gene: TRBD2
CDR3aa: CASSPLTSGGATSTDTQYF
CDR3nt: TGTGCCAGCTCACCACTCACTAGCGGGGGGGCCACTAGCACAGATACGCAGTATTTT

abundance: .
v_gene: TRBV9
j_gene: TRBJ1-4
len: 14
d_gene: TRBD1
CDR3aa: CASSPGTANEKLFF
CDR3nt: TGTGCCAGCAGTCCTGGGACAGCTAATGAAAAACTGTTTTTT

abundance: .
v_gene: TRBV5-4
j_gene: TRBJ1-2
len: 13
d_gene: .
CDR3aa: CASSPRSEVGYTF
CDR3nt: TGTGCCAGCAGCCCCCGCTCAGAAGTCGGCTACACCTTC

abundance: once
v_gene: TRBV18
j_gene: TRBJ2-1
len: 15
d_gene: .
CDR3aa: CASSPSGQANNEQFF
CDR3nt: TGTGCCAGCTCACCGAGCGGGCAAGCAAACAATGAGCAGTTCTTC

abundance: .
v_gene: TRBV6-5
j_gene: TRBJ1-5
len: 13
d_gene: .
CDR3aa: CAGREGINQPQHF
CDR3nt: TGTGCCGGTAGGGAGGGGATCAATCAGCCCCAGCATTTT

abundance: .
v_gene: TRBV5-4
j_gene: TRBJ2-3
len: 16
d_gene: TRBD2
CDR3aa: CASSPSGGARADTQYF
CDR3nt: TGTGCCAGCAGCCCCAGCGGGGGGGCCCGAGCAGATACGCAGTATTTT

abundance: .
v_gene: TRBV7-2
j_gene: TRBJ1-2
len: 14
d_gene: .
CDR3aa: CASSLLQARYGYTF
CDR3nt: TGTGCCAGCAGCTTGTTACAGGCCCGGTATGGCTACACCTTC

abundance: few
v_gene: TRBV19
j_gene: TRBJ1-2
len: 13
d_gene: .
CDR3aa: CASDWGGRNGYTF
CDR3nt: TGTGCCAGCGATTGGGGGGGAAGGAATGGCTACACCTTC

abundance: .
v_gene: TRBV5-1
j_gene: TRBJ2-7
len: 15
d_gene: TRBD1
CDR3aa: CASSLAMGQIYEQYF
CDR3nt: TGCGCCAGCAGCTTGGCCATGGGACAGATATACGAGCAGTACTTC

abundance: few
v_gene: TRBV2
j_gene: TRBJ2-2
len: 14
d_gene: .
CDR3aa: CASNLLSAGGELFF
CDR3nt: TGTGCCAGCAACCTACTGAGCGCGGGCGGGGAGCTGTTTTTT

abundance: .
v_gene: TRBV4-1
j_gene: TRBJ1-2
len: 16
d_gene: .
CDR3aa: CASSQEGVGYGYGYTF
CDR3nt: TGCGCCAGCAGCCAAGAAGGGGTAGGGTACGGCTATGGCTACACCTTC

abundance: .
v_gene: TRBV7-9
j_gene: TRBJ1-4
len: 17
d_gene: .
CDR3aa: CASSSWQAGSSWEKLFF
CDR3nt: TGTGCCAGCAGTTCTTGGCAGGCCGGCAGCTCGTGGGAAAAACTGTTTTTT

abundance: .
v_gene: TRBV27
j_gene: TRBJ1-2
len: 14
d_gene: TRBD1
CDR3aa: CASSSPGQGIGYTF
CDR3nt: TGTGCCAGCAGTTCCCCGGGACAGGGGATTGGCTACACCTTC

abundance: .
v_gene: TRBV27
j_gene: TRBJ1-1
len: 14
d_gene: .
CDR3aa: CASSFSDTHTEAFF
CDR3nt: TGTGCCAGCAGTTTCTCAGACACACACACTGAAGCTTTCTTT

abundance: .
v_gene: TRBV11-1
j_gene: TRBJ2-7
len: 12
d_gene: .
CDR3aa: CASSPRGYEQYF
CDR3nt: TGTGCCAGCAGCCCAAGGGGCTACGAGCAGTACTTC

abundance: .
v_gene: TRBV4-2
j_gene: TRBJ1-5
len: 16
d_gene: .
CDR3aa: CASSQEAGQRNQPQHF
CDR3nt: TGTGCCAGCAGCCAAGAGGCCGGGCAGCGGAATCAGCCCCAGCATTTT

abundance: .
v_gene: TRBV18
j_gene: TRBJ2-3
len: 18
d_gene: TRBD2
CDR3aa: CASSPRLAGGPGTDTQYF
CDR3nt: TGTGCCAGCTCACCACGACTAGCGGGGGGGCCTGGCACAGATACGCAGTATTTT

abundance: .
v_gene: TRBV5-1
j_gene: TRBJ1-3
len: 15
d_gene: .
CDR3aa: CASSLDGISGNTIYF
CDR3nt: TGCGCCAGCAGCTTGGACGGGATCTCTGGAAACACCATATATTTT

abundance: .
v_gene: TRBV3-1/TRBV3-2
j_gene: TRBJ1-1
len: 13
d_gene: .
CDR3aa: CASSPGAGTEAFF
CDR3nt: TGTGCCAGCAGCCCTGGTGCCGGTACTGAAGCTTTCTTT

abundance: .
v_gene: TRBV11-2
j_gene: TRBJ1-2
len: 14
d_gene: .
CDR3aa: CASSLVQANYGYTF
CDR3nt: TGTGCCAGCAGCTTAGTACAGGCTAACTATGGCTACACCTTC

abundance: .
v_gene: TRBV18
j_gene: TRBJ1-5
len: 12
d_gene: TRBD1
CDR3aa: CATRGGDYPQHF
CDR3nt: TGTGCCACCCGAGGGGGCGACTATCCCCAGCATTTT

abundance: .
v_gene: TRBV28
j_gene: TRBJ1-1
len: 14
d_gene: TRBD1
CDR3aa: CASEIGPGGTEAFF
CDR3nt: TGTGCCAGCGAAATCGGGCCAGGGGGCACTGAAGCTTTCTTT

abundance: .
v_gene: TRBV11-3
j_gene: TRBJ2-1
len: 15
d_gene: TRBD2
CDR3aa: CASGPSGGPYNEQFF
CDR3nt: TGTGCCAGCGGTCCCTCGGGGGGGCCATACAATGAGCAGTTCTTC

abundance: .
v_gene: TRBV4-1
j_gene: TRBJ2-5
len: 16
d_gene: TRBD1
CDR3aa: CASSQAADRVRETQYF
CDR3nt: TGCGCCAGCAGCCAAGCAGCGGACAGGGTTCGGGAGACCCAGTACTTC

abundance: .
v_gene: TRBV18
j_gene: TRBJ2-6
len: 16
d_gene: .
CDR3aa: CASSPPTGTGANVLTF
CDR3nt: TGTGCCAGCTCACCACCTACAGGGACTGGGGCCAACGTCCTGACTTTC

abundance: .
v_gene: TRBV7-9
j_gene: TRBJ2-1
len: 15
d_gene: TRBD2
CDR3aa: CASSLAGPTYNEQFF
CDR3nt: TGTGCCAGCAGCCTAGCGGGGCCTACCTACAATGAGCAGTTCTTC

abundance: .
v_gene: TRBV9
j_gene: TRBJ2-7
len: 16
d_gene: .
CDR3aa: CASSVGWGLGSYEQYF
CDR3nt: TGTGCCAGCAGCGTAGGTTGGGGGCTTGGTTCCTACGAGCAGTACTTC

abundance: once
v_gene: TRBV14
j_gene: TRBJ1-1
len: 15
d_gene: .
CDR3aa: CASSQARLPNTEAFF
CDR3nt: TGTGCCAGCAGCCAAGCGCGGTTGCCGAACACTGAAGCTTTCTTT

abundance: .
v_gene: TRBV5-4
j_gene: TRBJ1-3
len: 18
d_gene: TRBD1
CDR3aa: CASSPGTGGILSGNTIYF
CDR3nt: TGTGCCAGCAGCCCCGGGACAGGGGGCATACTATCTGGAAACACCATATATTTT

abundance: once
v_gene: TRBV30
j_gene: TRBJ1-1
len: 14
d_gene: TRBD1
CDR3aa: CAWMARDRYTEAFF
CDR3nt: TGTGCCTGGATGGCCCGGGACAGGTACACTGAAGCTTTCTTT